These 19 T cell receptor beta chains came from one sample sequenced in a study of identical twins (dated by TCRdb to between 2015 and 2016). The library was generated by 5' RACE. TCRdb lists the instrument as Illumina HiSeq 2000. TCRdb reprocessed the public reads (quality trimming at Q25 with fastp, clone calling with MiXCR) and kept in-frame beta chains. Rows merge per CDR3 protein into single entries with the most common DNA and genes. This sample is represented by about 920,000 distinct CDR3 sequences; about 12% of them were singletons. The ten largest clones capture roughly 1.6% of the sample. These records were also assigned to another study, of yellow fever vaccine responses in identical twins.

The sample taken for sequencing was PBMCs. These receptors were taken from a woman between 18 and 29 years old in good health.

The chain combines TRBV5-1 with TRBJ2-2; unclear D gene. V was pared by 9 bases and J by 2 bases, with 14 bases between. The germline V gene has CDR1 SGHRS and CDR2 YFSETQ. The CDR3 contains 14 residues. CDR3 loop: CATRRLDNTGELFF. CDR3 bases: TGCGCCACCAGGCGTTTGGATAACACCGGGGAGCTGTTTTTT.

This sequence joins TRBV5-1 and TRBJ1-1, with TRBD1 matching 11 bases. The CDR3 has 14 amino acids. CDR1 SGHRS and CDR2 YFSETQ come from the germline V gene. Germline trimming cut 4 bases from V and 6 bases from J; bases unmatched to any gene: 5. DNA for the CDR3: TGCGCCAGCAGCACGGGACAGGGGGTGGCTGAAGCTTTCTTT. It is translated as CASSTGQGVAEAFF.

Notes on this clonotype: This likely comes from a read error, as the CDR3 has no conserved phenylalanine or tryptophan at its end. The chain recombines TRBV12-3 or TRBV12-4 with TRBJ2-6; D gene uncertain. Trimming removed 7 bases at V and 0 bases at J, with 13 bases between. The CDR3 totals 16 residues. The CDR3 sequence is CASTTPRDSGANVLTY. CDR3 nucleotide sequence: TGTGCCAGCACCACCCCTCGCGACTCTGGGGCCAACGTCCTGACTTAT.

This clonotype showed up just a few times. V and J are TRBV20-1 and TRBJ2-6; D uncertain. The CDR3 is 14 residues long. The germline CDR1 and CDR2 sequences are DFQATT and SNEGSKA (reference sequence). V was trimmed by 7 bases and J by 0 bases, leaving 10 bases between them. The CDR3 nucleotides read TGCAGTGAAGCTAGACCCTCTGGGGCCAACGTCCTGACTTTC. It specifies CSEARPSGANVLTF.

This clonotype was detected only a few times. CDR3 sequence: CASSLRVFGDTQYF. For the CDR3, the DNA is TGTGCCAGCAGTTTACGTGTTTTTGGAGATACGCAGTATTTT. The chain employs TRBV12-3 or TRBV12-4 and TRBJ2-3; D is unresolved. Trimming cost V 2 bases and J 5 bases, with 11 bases left between them. This CDR3 region has 14 residues.

CDR3: CASSSSTGYNEQFF. The DNA of the CDR3 is TGTGCCAGCAGCTCATCAACAGGCTACAATGAGCAGTTCTTC. The chain employs TRBV11-2 and TRBJ2-1; perhaps TRBD1 as D (5 bases). This CDR3 comprises 14 residues. The germline CDR1 and CDR2 sequences are SGHAT and FQNNGV. V gave up 4 bases and J gave up 3 bases, with 10 bases separating them.

In this sample, this clonotype turned up many times. This rearrangement joins TRBV3-1 to TRBJ2-7, with 7 bases lining up with TRBD1. Germline CDR1 is LGHDT and CDR2 is YNNKEL (reference sequence). The CDR3 has 14 residues. V gave up 1 base and J gave up 2 bases; unmatched junction bases: 2. CDR3 sequence: CASSQVDRAYEQYF. CDR3 coding DNA: TGTGCCAGCAGCCAAGTCGACAGGGCCTACGAGCAGTACTTC.

This clonotype turned up a few times. The chain is built from TRBV5-1 and TRBJ2-1; no clear D. Germline values: CDR1 SGHRS, CDR2 YFSETQ. This CDR3 has 15 amino acids. The ends were cut back, 0 bases at V and 7 bases at J, with 14 bases in the middle. CDR3 loop: CASSLEGSSNNEQFF. CDR3 bases: TGCGCCAGCAGCTTGGAAGGCAGCTCTAATAATGAGCAGTTCTTC. The full variable domain, its missing parts supplied by reference TRBV5-1 and TRBJ2-1, is KAGVTQTPRYLIKTRGQQVTLSCSPISGHRSVSWYQQTPGQGLQFLFEYFSETQRNKGNFPGRFSGRQFSNSRSEMNVSTLELGDSALYLCASSLEGSSNNEQFFGPGTRLTVL.

This clonotype was detected ten times or more. The chain couples TRBV2 to TRBJ2-1; D might be TRBD1 (5 bases). This CDR3 has 15 residues. CDR1 is SNHLY and CDR2 is FYNNEI in the germline V gene. V was pared by 2 bases and J by 8 bases, with 16 bases between. Written as DNA, the CDR3 is TGTGCCAGCAGTGAAATGTCAGGGAAGGATTATGAGCAGTTCTTC. Translating gives CASSEMSGKDYEQFF.

The gene calls are TRBV6-1 and TRBJ2-4; D not resolved. The CDR3 spans 15 residues. V gave up 5 bases and J gave up 3 bases, with 14 bases separating them. Germline-derived CDR1 and CDR2 are MNHNS and SASEGT. The CDR3 DNA sequence: TGTGCCAGCAGTACATTTTCCTTTGGCAAAAACATTCAGTACTTC. Translated: CASSTFSFGKNIQYF.

A few counts support this clonotype. The genes are TRBV7-2 and TRBJ2-1; D is perhaps TRBD2 (6 bases). V lost 3 bases, J lost 7 bases, and 16 bases lay in between. CDR1 is SGHTA, CDR2 FQGNSA, per germline. The CDR3 sequence is 15 residues long. The CDR3: CASSFSGGPENEQFF. CDR3 DNA: TGTGCCAGCAGCTTTTCTGGAGGGCCTGAAAATGAGCAGTTCTTC.

This clonotype was detected only a few times. This chain links TRBV5-1 with TRBJ2-2; 7 bases align to TRBD2. J lost 2 bases, V lost 2 bases, and 3 bases had no gene match. The CDR3 has 15 residues. Germline V CDR1 and CDR2: SGHRS, YFSETQ. DNA for the CDR3: TGCGCCAGCAGCTTCCGGGACTATAACACCGGGGAGCTGTTTTTT. Its translation is CASSFRDYNTGELFF.

The chain has TRBV20-1 and TRBJ2-2; D unclear. V gave up 3 bases and J gave up 1 base, with 12 bases separating them. The CDR3 length is 15 residues. Germline values: CDR1 DFQATT, CDR2 SNEGSKA (reference sequence). The CDR3 bases are TGCAGTGCTAGTAAGCGATCACAGAACACCGGGGAGCTGTTTTTT. The encoded protein is CSASKRSQNTGELFF.

This clonotype was counted between two and nine times. The chain employs TRBV6-1 and TRBJ1-1; the D is unclear. The germline gives CDR1 MNHNS, CDR2 SASEGT. Between the trimmed V and J ends, which lost 7 bases and 3 bases, there was a span of 15 bases. The CDR3 has 14 amino acids. The CDR3 DNA sequence: TGTGCCAGCATCGAACCGGTTTGGGACACTGAAGCTTTCTTT. It yields the protein CASIEPVWDTEAFF.

This clonotype was counted at least ten times. V usage is TRBV5-1 and J usage is TRBJ2-7, with D possibly TRBD1 on 6 matching bases. Trimming removed 1 base from V and 3 bases from J, with 17 bases in between. Germline lookup yields CDR1 SGHRS and CDR2 YFSETQ. CDR3 length equals 16 residues. The CDR3 coding sequence is TGCGCCAGCAGCTTGACCGGGACATTCGGGGACTACGAGCAGTACTTC. Translated, it gives CASSLTGTFGDYEQYF.

The V call is TRBV12-3 or TRBV12-4, the J call TRBJ2-1; D not resolved. This CDR3 has 14 residues. V lost 4 bases to trimming and J lost 6 bases, with 13 bases between them. The CDR3 DNA reads as TGTGCCAGCAGTTCCCCGAGGAGAACCAATGAGCAGTTCTTC. Protein sequence: CASSSPRRTNEQFF.

V usage is TRBV4-2 and J usage is TRBJ2-1; tentatively, D is TRBD2 (5 bases). The CDR3 extends over 15 amino acids. The V end lost 4 bases, the J end lost 8 bases, and 18 bases lay between the germline ends. Germline loops: CDR1 LGHNA, CDR2 YNFKEQ. The CDR3 loop is CASSPEGANLYEQFF. CDR3 sequence (DNA): TGTGCCAGCAGCCCAGAGGGAGCAAACCTCTATGAGCAGTTCTTC.

This chain uses TRBV6-5 with TRBJ1-5; 8 nucleotides align to TRBD1. V lost 5 bases, J lost 2 bases, and 8 bases stayed unmatched. CDR1 and CDR2 (germline): MNHEY, SVGAGI. The CDR3 loop spans 16 amino acids. CDR3 coding DNA: TGTGCCAGCAGTAACCAGGGGGCTGGTGGCAATCAGCCCCAGCATTTT. The encoded protein is CASSNQGAGGNQPQHF.

V usage is TRBV14 and J usage is TRBJ1-3; D remains ambiguous. Germline CDR1 is SGHDN and CDR2 is FVKESK. The CDR3 has 16 amino acids. V was clipped by 3 bases and J by 3 bases, with 15 bases between them. This CDR3 is CASSHPSLSHGNTIYF. The DNA of the CDR3 is TGTGCCAGCAGCCACCCGTCCCTATCCCATGGAAACACCATATATTTT. The full variable domain, in which reference TRBV14 and TRBJ1-3 provide the parts outside the CDR3, is EAGVTQFPSHSVIEKGQTVTLRCDPISGHDNLYWYRRVMGKEIKFLLHFVKESKQDESGMPNNRFLAERTGGTYSTLKVQPAELEDSGVYFCASSHPSLSHGNTIYFGEGSWLTVV.